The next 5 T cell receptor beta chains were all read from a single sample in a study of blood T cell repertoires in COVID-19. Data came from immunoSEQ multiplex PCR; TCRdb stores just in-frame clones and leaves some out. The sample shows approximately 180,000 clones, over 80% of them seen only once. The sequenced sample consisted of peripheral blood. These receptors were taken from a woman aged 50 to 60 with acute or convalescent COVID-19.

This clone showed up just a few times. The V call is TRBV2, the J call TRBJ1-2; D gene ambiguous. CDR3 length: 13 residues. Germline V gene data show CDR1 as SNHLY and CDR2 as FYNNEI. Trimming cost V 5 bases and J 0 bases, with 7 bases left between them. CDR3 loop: CASSLDSNYGYTF. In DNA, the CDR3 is TGTGCCAGCAGTTTAGACTCTAACTATGGCTACACCTTC.

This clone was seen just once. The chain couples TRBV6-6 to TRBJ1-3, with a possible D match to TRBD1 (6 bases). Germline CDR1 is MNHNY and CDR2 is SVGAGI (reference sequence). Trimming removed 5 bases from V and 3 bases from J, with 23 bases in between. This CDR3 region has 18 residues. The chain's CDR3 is CASSLHYTTGSGGNTIYF. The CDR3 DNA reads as TGTGCCAGCAGTCTACATTATACCACAGGGTCTGGTGGAAACACCATATATTTT.

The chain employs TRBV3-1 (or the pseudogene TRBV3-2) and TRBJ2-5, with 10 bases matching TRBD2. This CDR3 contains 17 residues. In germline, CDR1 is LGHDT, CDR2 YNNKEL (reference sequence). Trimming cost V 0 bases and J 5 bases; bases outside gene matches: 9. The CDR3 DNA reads TGTGCCAGCAGCCAAGAAGGTAGCGGGGGGTTTCTGGAGACCCAGTACTTC. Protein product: CASSQEGSGGFLETQYF.

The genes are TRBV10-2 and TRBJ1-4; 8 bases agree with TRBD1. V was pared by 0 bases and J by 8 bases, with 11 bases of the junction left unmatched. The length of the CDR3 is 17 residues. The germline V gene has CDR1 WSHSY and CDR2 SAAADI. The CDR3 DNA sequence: TGCGCCAGCAGTGAGTCGGGCGCAGGGGGCGTCGGGGAAAAACTGTTTTTT. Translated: CASSESGAGGVGEKLFF.

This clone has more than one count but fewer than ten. DNA of the CDR3: TGTGCCAGCTCACCACGTAGAGGAAAGGGAGGGGCTATGAACACTGAAGCTTTCTTT. This gives the protein CASSPRRGKGGAMNTEAFF. V and J are TRBV18 and TRBJ1-1; TRBD1 is a possible D gene (5 bases). This CDR3 contains 19 residues. Trimming removed 1 base at V and 0 bases at J, with 21 bases between. Germline loops: CDR1 KGHSH, CDR2 LQKENI.